These T cell receptor beta chains were read from a single sample in a study of shared clonotypes between healthy human individuals. Sequenced by immunoSEQ multiplex PCR; TCRdb stores in-frame clones only, minus some. Of 1.4 million to 1.5 million clones detected, 95% to 97% appear once; the ten largest clones hold roughly 1.2%. The sample comprised naive CD4+ T cells sorted from blood. The receptors were sampled from a young man in good health. CDR3s include the opening cysteine and the closing phenylalanine or tryptophan. Each record gives: CDR3 protein, J gene, V gene, clone size. Clone size is not always given. Where it is, it says once, few, many or a class for expanded clones.

CASSLAAWDTQYF,TRBJ2-3,TRBV5-5,NA
CASSQARVPQYEQYF,TRBJ2-7,TRBV14,NA
CARSSTPGTEAFF,TRBJ1-1,TRBV5-3,NA
CATSRDRGSYEQYF,TRBJ2-7,TRBV15,NA
CASSLRHQEYNEQFF,TRBJ2-1,TRBV7-2,once
CASSVDPAGGVAYEQYF,TRBJ2-7,TRBV9,NA
CASSLVGGNQPQHF,TRBJ1-5,TRBV5-1,NA
CASSLVPAGQGRHEAFF,TRBJ1-1,TRBV11-2,NA
CASSLTTGVPSGQPQHF,TRBJ1-5,TRBV5-6,NA
CAISESVQGGYEQYF,TRBJ2-7,TRBV10-3,once
CASGRVNQPQHF,TRBJ1-5,TRBV19,NA
CASSASHF,TRBJ2-7,TRBV2,once
CSAVGGSGYTF,TRBJ1-2,TRBV20-1,NA
CASSFGPPQTGPTDTQYF,TRBJ2-3,TRBV28,once
CASSIAGQAYYEQYF,TRBJ2-7,TRBV19,NA
CASNTGVVGNTIYF,TRBJ1-3,TRBV28,NA
CASSQGLGPRQETQYF,TRBJ2-5,TRBV14,NA
CASSRDRGSYEQYF,TRBJ2-7,TRBV11-2,once
CASSHRDHQGEQYF,TRBJ2-7,TRBV5-4,NA
CATSAQSGTANYGYTF,TRBJ1-2,TRBV15,NA
CASSESGSVYEQYF,TRBJ2-7,TRBV2,NA
CASSQWRSSNQPQHF,TRBJ1-5,TRBV4-3,NA
CASSLRPSGRARETQYF,TRBJ2-5,TRBV7-2,NA
CASSEPRGRAYEQYF,TRBJ2-7,TRBV6-1,once
CASSLRGDTDTQYF,TRBJ2-3,TRBV9,NA
CASSYSLIHEQYF,TRBJ2-7,TRBV6-5,NA
CASRRSGRAPDTQYF,TRBJ2-3,TRBV28,NA
CASSGNTDTQYF,TRBJ2-3,TRBV5-4,once
CSARRANEQFF,TRBJ2-1,TRBV20-1,NA
CASSFGQGTEAFF,TRBJ1-1,TRBV5-1,NA
CASSLDGAAYTQETQYF,TRBJ2-5,TRBV11-2,NA
CASSPQERASTDTQYF,TRBJ2-3,TRBV28,once
CASSLQGRSTEAFF,TRBJ1-1,TRBV5-6,NA
CASTQHRVPYEQYF,TRBJ2-7,TRBV28,NA
CASSAQGPGELFF,TRBJ2-2,TRBV6-5,NA
CASSLFVRQPPGTDTQYF,TRBJ2-3,TRBV7-9,NA
CASSLVGDGYTF,TRBJ1-2,TRBV28,NA